What follows is one T cell receptor beta chain and its context. Its antigen has not been determined. The data derive from a study of CXCR3-negative and CXCR3-positive naive CD8 T cells (dated by TCRdb to the late 2010s). A note on the overall study: Some 130 million TRB reads were obtained in total, roughly 1.5 +/- 0.3 million reads per library. The diversity and physicochemical repertoire analyses included more than ten donors pooled from two independent experiments. TRBV-TRBJ cluster analysis included naive subsets from a handful of donors and memory cells from 3 donors.

The instrument given in TCRdb is NextSeq 550. The Human TCR Profiling Kit (MiLaboratory) was used to make UMI-labeled 5' RACE TRB cDNA libraries. The full amount of extracted RNA was used for cDNA synthesis, and the full amount of resulting cDNA was used for PCR amplification. The libraries were made side by side, with each library going through the same number of PCR cycles. As for how the authors treated the data: MIGEC and MiXCR extracted about 54,000 +/- 9,700 unique UMI-labeled TRB cDNA molecules per library, requiring at least two reads per UMI. On average, each library contained approximately 40,000 +/- 10,000 functional in-frame TRB CDR3 nucleotide clonotypes without stop codons. After downsampling to 5000 UMI-labeled TRB molecules per sample, diversity metrics, including normalized Shannon-Wiener and Chao1, were computed in VDJtools. VDJtools computed clonotype-size-weighted physicochemical properties of the central five CDR3 residues: interaction energy, strength, volume and Kidera factor 4. Each CDR3 protein sequence appears as one entry after TCRdb reprocessed the reads, and no DNA is included. For this entry, the V and J calls and clone size follow TCRdb and not the study's own pipeline. In this sample's table one finds nearly 110,000 distinct CDR3 sequences. Roughly 0.38% of the sample lies in the top ten.

The germline V gene sets CDR1 to SGHAT and CDR2 to FQNNGV. Measured from the cysteine to the phenylalanine, the CDR3 is 16 residues long. No nucleotide data were recorded. On the study overall, not on this receptor specifically: Within the same donor, TRBV-TRBJ usage looked similar between naive CXCR3-negative and CXCR3-positive cells, but memory cells had distinct patterns. Freshly isolated PBMCs were used for most assays because CXCR3 expression went down partially after cryopreservation. Comparably high repertoire diversity was found in both naive subsets, whereas much lower repertoire diversity was found in memory CD8+ T cells. Because surface CD5, which is linked to self-reactivity in mice, was comparable between the naive subsets, TCR interaction strength was also inferred from TRB CDR3 physicochemical properties. Compared with CXCR3-negative naive cells, CXCR3-positive naive cells had TRB CDR3s with higher hydrophobicity (lower Kidera factor 4), lower energy, and higher strength and volume indices.

For each CD8+ T cell subset, flow sorting was done in triplicate, and 300,000 or so cells per subset went directly into RLT lysis buffer. To keep memory contaminants out, a stringent definition of naive CD8+ T cells was applied: CD45RO-CCR7+CD27+CD95-. Peripheral blood mononuclear cells were isolated from buffy coats by standard density gradient centrifugation. A FACSAria III was used to flow-sort naive CD8+ T cells into CXCR3-negative and CXCR3-positive populations. Total RNA was extracted from sorted cells using an RNeasy Mini Kit. The receptor's source is a human donor in good health. Some clones in this sample may be carry-over from other donors' samples. What was sequenced was naive CXCR3+ CD8+ T cells from blood. Sample cell subset or site, as interpreted from the label and publication: CD45RO-CCR7+CD27+CD95- naive CD8+ T cells expressing CXCR3 (TNR3+). The sequence links TRBV11-2 to TRBJ1-1; TCRdb's assignment of TRBD1 cannot be checked, as there is no DNA. The CDR3 in this case is CASSFNRGRTGTEAFF.